This T cell receptor beta chain was sequenced for a study of control samples from healthy donors and cancer patients (dated by TCRdb to between 2020 and 2021). A word on this clone: This receptor's antigen is unknown. No base qualities exist here, and no much larger clone lies one base off it.

The library was made by the immunoSEQ multiplex PCR assay. TCRdb re-hosts the immuneACCESS table, in-frame sequences only. Its copies lack some clones; in the studies checked, an unresolved V gene accounts for under half of them, and the cause for the rest is not known. The sample contains some 150,000 clones, approximately 94% of them found a single time. About 12% of the sample lies in the top ten. This clonotype was sampled from a middle-aged man in good health. The sample was blood.

The CDR3: CASSDPGTSYEQYF. The bases read TGTGCCAGCAGTGACCCCGGGACAAGTTACGAGCAGTACTTC. In this chain, TRBV6-6 is recombined with TRBJ2-7; 6 matching bases give a weak D call of TRBD1. The CDR1 and CDR2 encoded by the germline V gene (reference sequence) are MNHNY and SVGAGI. V loses 5 bases of germline sequence and J loses 4 bases, and the interval between the two ends is 15 bases. The CDR3 numbers 14 residues from cysteine through phenylalanine. Of the read, only the CDR3 DNA is kept; its 42 bases are in frame from base 1.